Listed below are T cell receptor beta chains from one sample, sequenced in a study of cytomegalovirus exposure and HLA in healthy donors. Here immunoSEQ multiplex PCR was the method, and the copy in TCRdb shows in-frame clones only, minus some. The profile shows about 79,000 clones, 93% of them singletons. The sample was PBMCs. Source of these receptors: a woman younger than 45 in good health and CMV-seronegative. CDR3s include the opening cysteine and the closing phenylalanine or tryptophan. D genes are given only for firm matches. Rows give clone size only sometimes, using once, few, many, or a class for an expanded clone.

D gene: NA
J gene: TRBJ2-5
V gene: TRBV2
clone size: NA
CDR3 protein: CASTPRWGSQETQYF
CDR3 DNA: TGTGCCAGCACCCCCCGGTGGGGCAGTCAAGAGACCCAGTACTTC

D gene: TRBD2
J gene: TRBJ2-7
V gene: TRBV6-1
clone size: NA
CDR3 protein: CASRIAGTSPYEQYF
CDR3 DNA: TGTGCCAGCAGAATAGCGGGGACCTCTCCATACGAGCAGTACTTC

D gene: TRBD1
J gene: TRBJ1-4
V gene: TRBV7-9
clone size: NA
CDR3 protein: CASSLHRGDEKLFF
CDR3 DNA: TGTGCCAGCAGCTTACACAGGGGAGATGAAAAACTGTTTTTT

D gene: NA
J gene: TRBJ2-7
V gene: TRBV28
clone size: NA
CDR3 protein: CASSFRLRQQYF
CDR3 DNA: TGTGCCAGCAGTTTTCGACTAAGGCAGCAGTACTTC

D gene: NA
J gene: TRBJ1-2
V gene: TRBV7-8
clone size: NA
CDR3 protein: CASRRVGFAGADYGYTF
CDR3 DNA: TGTGCCAGCAGACGAGTCGGATTTGCGGGGGCGGACTATGGCTACACCTTC

D gene: NA
J gene: TRBJ1-1
V gene: TRBV27
clone size: once
CDR3 protein: CASRTPGRGITEAFF
CDR3 DNA: TGTGCCAGCAGGACACCCGGCAGGGGAATAACTGAAGCTTTCTTT

D gene: TRBD1
J gene: TRBJ1-5
V gene: TRBV6-1
clone size: NA
CDR3 protein: CASSVNPRGGQGSNQPQHF
CDR3 DNA: TGTGCCAGCAGTGTTAATCCACGAGGAGGACAGGGGTCCAATCAGCCCCAGCATTTT

D gene: TRBD1
J gene: TRBJ2-2
V gene: TRBV19
clone size: NA
CDR3 protein: CASSIGGTANTGELFF
CDR3 DNA: TGTGCCAGTAGTATAGGAGGGACAGCGAACACCGGGGAGCTGTTTTTT

D gene: TRBD1
J gene: TRBJ1-2
V gene: TRBV6-5
clone size: NA
CDR3 protein: CASSNRGNGYTF
CDR3 DNA: TGTGCCAGCTCAAACAGGGGGAATGGCTACACCTTC

D gene: TRBD2
J gene: TRBJ2-7
V gene: TRBV27
clone size: NA
CDR3 protein: CASSPLAGGPGEQYF
CDR3 DNA: TGTGCCAGCAGTCCTCTCGCGGGAGGGCCCGGCGAGCAGTACTTC

D gene: TRBD2
J gene: TRBJ2-1
V gene: TRBV5-1
clone size: NA
CDR3 protein: CASSKKAGVGSYNEQFF
CDR3 DNA: TGCGCCAGCAGCAAAAAAGCGGGAGTAGGTTCCTACAATGAGCAGTTCTTC

D gene: NA
J gene: TRBJ2-3
V gene: TRBV10-2
clone size: NA
CDR3 protein: CASMAGRGAVAQFADTQYF
CDR3 DNA: TGCGCCAGCATGGCCGGTCGGGGGGCTGTGGCACAGTTCGCAGATACGCAGTATTTT

D gene: NA
J gene: TRBJ2-6
V gene: TRBV6-5
clone size: NA
CDR3 protein: CASSLANSGANVLTF
CDR3 DNA: TGTGCCAGCAGTCTTGCTAACTCTGGGGCCAACGTCCTGACTTTC

D gene: TRBD1
J gene: TRBJ1-1
V gene: TRBV9
clone size: NA
CDR3 protein: CASSVKTGGGTEAFF
CDR3 DNA: TGTGCCAGCAGCGTAAAGACAGGGGGCGGAACTGAAGCTTTCTTT

D gene: TRBD2
J gene: TRBJ2-3
V gene: TRBV13
clone size: NA
CDR3 protein: CASSLGKLANTQYF
CDR3 DNA: TGTGCCAGCAGCTTAGGGAAACTAGCGAATACGCAGTATTTT

D gene: TRBD1
J gene: TRBJ2-7
V gene: TRBV6-6
clone size: NA
CDR3 protein: CASRSRDRASYEQYF
CDR3 DNA: TGTGCCAGCAGATCCCGGGACAGGGCCTCCTACGAGCAGTACTTC

D gene: NA
J gene: TRBJ2-1
V gene: TRBV19
clone size: once
CDR3 protein: CATFGRGYNEQFF
CDR3 DNA: TGTGCCACCTTCGGGAGAGGATACAATGAGCAGTTCTTC

D gene: TRBD1
J gene: TRBJ2-7
V gene: TRBV7-6
clone size: NA
CDR3 protein: CASSVGQGAFEQYF
CDR3 DNA: TGTGCCAGCAGCGTAGGACAGGGGGCCTTCGAGCAGTACTTC

D gene: NA
J gene: TRBJ1-1
V gene: TRBV19
clone size: NA
CDR3 protein: CASSTYRIEAFF
CDR3 DNA: TGTGCCAGTTCGACATACAGAATCGAAGCTTTCTTT

D gene: TRBD1
J gene: TRBJ2-7
V gene: TRBV28
clone size: NA
CDR3 protein: CASSTRQGKQQYF
CDR3 DNA: TGTGCCAGCAGTACTAGACAGGGAAAACAGCAGTACTTC

D gene: NA
J gene: TRBJ2-7
V gene: TRBV30
clone size: few
CDR3 protein: CAWNLKGVDEQYF
CDR3 DNA: TGTGCCTGGAATCTCAAGGGGGTAGACGAGCAGTACTTC

D gene: TRBD1
J gene: TRBJ1-2
V gene: TRBV18
clone size: NA
CDR3 protein: CASSPPRGTGTGPLGGYTF
CDR3 DNA: TGTGCCAGCTCACCACCGAGGGGTACCGGGACAGGGCCCCTCGGGGGCTACACCTTC

D gene: TRBD1
J gene: TRBJ2-5
V gene: TRBV29-1
clone size: NA
CDR3 protein: CSVEGYRTGLQETQYF
CDR3 DNA: TGCAGCGTTGAAGGATATAGGACAGGGCTACAAGAGACCCAGTACTTC

D gene: TRBD1
J gene: TRBJ1-2
V gene: TRBV28
clone size: NA
CDR3 protein: CASSRDRSNYGYTF
CDR3 DNA: TGTGCCAGCAGTCGGGACAGGAGTAACTATGGCTACACCTTC

D gene: TRBD1
J gene: TRBJ1-4
V gene: TRBV28
clone size: NA
CDR3 protein: CASSQTGMGEKLFF
CDR3 DNA: TGTGCCAGCAGCCAGACAGGGATGGGTGAAAAACTGTTTTTT

D gene: TRBD1
J gene: TRBJ1-2
V gene: TRBV5-8
clone size: NA
CDR3 protein: CASSRGQEGYGYTF
CDR3 DNA: TGTGCCAGCAGCCGCGGACAGGAAGGGTATGGCTACACCTTC

D gene: NA
J gene: TRBJ2-3
V gene: TRBV5-4
clone size: NA
CDR3 protein: CASSSKQGSDTQYF
CDR3 DNA: TGTGCCAGCAGCTCAAAACAGGGTTCAGATACGCAGTATTTT

D gene: NA
J gene: TRBJ1-4
V gene: TRBV7-8
clone size: NA
CDR3 protein: CASSLARVATNEKLFF
CDR3 DNA: TGTGCCAGCAGCTTAGCGCGGGTTGCAACTAATGAAAAACTGTTTTTT

D gene: TRBD2
J gene: TRBJ2-7
V gene: TRBV6-6
clone size: NA
CDR3 protein: CASNLGAGGDYEQYF
CDR3 DNA: TGTGCCAGCAATTTAGGGGCGGGAGGGGACTACGAGCAGTACTTC